These 3 T cell receptor beta chains originate from one sample sequenced in a study of blood T cell repertoires in COVID-19. Libraries were prepared by immunoSEQ multiplex PCR; TCRdb keeps only in-frame clonotypes and omits some of them. The sample holds 270,000 or so clones, 85% to 95% seen once. Sample: PBMCs or T cells enriched from blood (not recorded which). The receptors stem from a man aged 40-50 years who had been exposed to COVID-19.

The chain combines TRBV20-1 with TRBJ2-7; D is perhaps TRBD1 (6 bases). CDR3 length equals 12 residues. V gave up 3 bases and J gave up 3 bases, with 9 bases separating them. Germline assignment: CDR1 DFQATT and CDR2 SNEGSKA (reference sequence). In DNA form, the CDR3 reads TGCAGTGCTAGTCCAGGGGTCTACGAGCAGTACTTC. Translation gives CSASPGVYEQYF.

V usage is TRBV15 and J usage is TRBJ1-2; D is undetermined. From germline, CDR1 is LNHNV and CDR2 YYDKDF (reference sequence). The CDR3 extends over 14 amino acids. The V end was cut by 3 bases, the J end by 5 bases, with 13 bases between. CDR3 protein: CATSSAPTSYGYTF. The CDR3 DNA follows: TGTGCCACCAGCAGCGCCCCCACCAGTTATGGCTACACCTTC. The complete variable domain, with remaining parts taken from reference TRBV15 and TRBJ1-2, reads DAMVIQNPRYQVTQFGKPVTLSCSQTLNHNVMYWYQQKSSQAPKLLFHYYDKDFNNEADTPDNFQSRRPNTSFCFLDIRSPGLGDTAMYLCATSSAPTSYGYTFGSGTRLTVV.

This clone appeared once. This sequence joins TRBV4-1 and TRBJ1-2; TRBD1 might be the D (6 bases). This CDR3 comprises 18 residues. Germline CDR1 MGHRA, CDR2 YSYEKL. Trimming removed 0 bases from V and 6 bases from J, with 23 bases in between. In nucleotides, the CDR3 is TGCGCCAGCAGCCAAGATGTAGGACAGTGGGGAGATCAACATGGCTACACCTTC. Amino acid sequence: CASSQDVGQWGDQHGYTF.